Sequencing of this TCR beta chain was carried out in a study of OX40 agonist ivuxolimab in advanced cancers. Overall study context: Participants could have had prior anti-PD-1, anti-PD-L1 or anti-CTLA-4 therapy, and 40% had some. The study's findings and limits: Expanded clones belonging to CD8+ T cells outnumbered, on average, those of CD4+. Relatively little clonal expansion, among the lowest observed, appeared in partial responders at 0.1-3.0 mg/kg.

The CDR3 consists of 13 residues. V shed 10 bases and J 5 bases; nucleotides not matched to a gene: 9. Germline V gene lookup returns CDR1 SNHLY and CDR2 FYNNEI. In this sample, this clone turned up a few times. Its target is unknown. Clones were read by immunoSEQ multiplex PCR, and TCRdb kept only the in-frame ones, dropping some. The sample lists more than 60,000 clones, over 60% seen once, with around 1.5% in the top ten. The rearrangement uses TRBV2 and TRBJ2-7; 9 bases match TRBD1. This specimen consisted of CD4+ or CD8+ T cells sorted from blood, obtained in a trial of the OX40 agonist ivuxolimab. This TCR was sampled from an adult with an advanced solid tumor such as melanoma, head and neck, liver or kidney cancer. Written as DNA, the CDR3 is TGTGCCACCCACAGGGGGCGTGTTGACGAGCAGTACTTC. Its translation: CATHRGRVDEQYF.